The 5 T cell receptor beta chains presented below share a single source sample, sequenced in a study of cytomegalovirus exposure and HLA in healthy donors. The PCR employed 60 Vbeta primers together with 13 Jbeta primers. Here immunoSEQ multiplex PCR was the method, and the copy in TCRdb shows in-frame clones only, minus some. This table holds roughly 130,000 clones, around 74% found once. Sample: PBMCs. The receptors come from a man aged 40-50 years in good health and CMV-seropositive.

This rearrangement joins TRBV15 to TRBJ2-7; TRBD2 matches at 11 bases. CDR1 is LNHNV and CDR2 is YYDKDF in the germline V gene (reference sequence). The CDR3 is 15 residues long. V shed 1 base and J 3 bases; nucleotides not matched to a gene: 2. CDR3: CATSRVAGGLYEQYF. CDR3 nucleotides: TGTGCCACCAGCAGAGTAGCGGGAGGGCTCTACGAGCAGTACTTC.

This CDR3 reads CATARGYEQYF. CDR3 in DNA: TGTGCCACTGCCCGCGGATACGAGCAGTACTTC. The chain is built from TRBV10-3 and TRBJ2-7, with D hard to call. V shed 10 bases and J shed 4 bases, with 11 bases lying between them. The CDR3 length is 11 residues. Germline assignment: CDR1 ENHRY and CDR2 SYGVKD.

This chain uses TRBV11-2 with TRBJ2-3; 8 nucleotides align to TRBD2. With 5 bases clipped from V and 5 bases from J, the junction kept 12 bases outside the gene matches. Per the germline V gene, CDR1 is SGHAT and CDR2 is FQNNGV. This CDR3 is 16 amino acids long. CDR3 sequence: CASSQLAALGVDTQYF. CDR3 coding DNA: TGTGCCAGCAGCCAACTAGCGGCCTTAGGGGTAGATACGCAGTATTTT.

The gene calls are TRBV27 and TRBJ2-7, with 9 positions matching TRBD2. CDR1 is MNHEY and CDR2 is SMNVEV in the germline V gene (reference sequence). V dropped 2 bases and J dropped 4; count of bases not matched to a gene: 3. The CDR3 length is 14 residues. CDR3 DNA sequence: TGTGCCAGCAGTTTAGCGGGAGGGCGATACGAGCAGTACTTC. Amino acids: CASSLAGGRYEQYF.

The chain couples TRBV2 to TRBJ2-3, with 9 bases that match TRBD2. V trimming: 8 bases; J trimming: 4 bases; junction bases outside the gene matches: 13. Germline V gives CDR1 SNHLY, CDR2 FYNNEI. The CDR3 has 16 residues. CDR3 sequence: CASGSQAGGFADTQYF. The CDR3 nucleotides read TGTGCCAGCGGCTCCCAGGCGGGGGGGTTCGCAGATACGCAGTATTTT.